The following is a TCR beta chain sequence with its context. This clonotype was seen a handful of times. Its antigen is unknown. Given the absence of the conserved phenylalanine or tryptophan at the CDR3 end, a read error is likely. V is cut back by 5 bases and J by 2 bases, with 6 bases in the junction unmatched. The CDR3 totals 15 residues, both ends included. Only CDR3 DNA remains: 45 bases, in frame from the first base. The germline V gene sets CDR1 to SGHTA and CDR2 to FQGNSA. This record comes from a study of regulatory T cells in long-lasting Graves disease (dated by TCRdb to about 2021). At the level of the whole study: Antithyroid drugs had been taken for less than 3 months by newly diagnosed Graves' disease patients. Patients with persistent Graves' disease were compared with patients with newly diagnosed Graves' disease using TCR sequencing and RNA sequencing of peripheral blood. The study took place in China and was registered as a clinical trial. A total of 35 or so samples were covered by TCR sequencing, comprising approximately 13 persistent and around 20 newly diagnosed Graves' disease patients.

Here is what the overall study found, with its caveats: The authors noted that the small sample size was a limitation that may lower accuracy. Sequencing and analysis were restricted to the TCR beta chain. The study examined only peripheral blood because the primary lesion, thyroid tissue, could not be accessed. Persistent disease showed preferential use of TRBV28, TRBJ1-2 and TRBJ2-5, whereas newly diagnosed disease favored TRBV20-1 and TRBJ2-1. Patients with persistent disease shared more public clonotypes (around 2,500) than newly diagnosed patients did (approximately 990). Persistent Graves' disease patients showed lower TCR Shannon entropy and fewer highly expanded clones than newly diagnosed patients, suggesting clonal expansion.

The time point label here, explained by the study, means: newly diagnosed GD, antithyroid drugs for less than 3 months. For both TCR sequencing and RNA sequencing, RNA was extracted from PBMCs using TRIzol. The diagnosis of Graves' disease was made according to American Thyroid Association guidelines. Patients for the study were recruited at an endocrinology department in Xi'an, China. Each patient gave approximately 9.7 milliliters of peripheral blood, collected in an EDTA anticoagulant tube. PBMCs were isolated by Ficoll Paque Plus density gradient separation without further T cell sorting. RNA quality was checked with an Agilent 2100 Bioanalyzer and agarose gel, and concentration with a NanoDrop 2000. Receptor amplification or capture employed multiplex PCR. TCRdb names Illumina HiSeq 4000 as the instrument used. iRepertoire HTBI primers and Arm-PCR amplification of CDR3 regions were used to construct TCR beta libraries. Before sequencing, the PCR products underwent gel purification. The authors' pipeline ran thus. Gene usage analysis of CDR3 amino acid clonotypes used the roughly 62 TRBV and 14 to 15 TRBJ segments found across samples. Filtered high-quality paired reads were merged into contigs using COPE and FqMerger. BLAST was used to align contigs to IMGT TRBV, TRBD and TRBJ reference genes, with CDR3 defined following IMGT. Highly expanded clones were defined as clonotypes with a frequency above 0.1%. Shannon entropy was used to measure repertoire diversity, and the Gini coefficient was used to measure V-J evenness. A clonotype was considered public if more than one individual shared it. The public reads were run again by TCRdb, first through fastp at Q25 and then through MiXCR, and only productive beta chains were kept. Rows merge per CDR3 protein into single entries with the most common DNA and genes. TCRdb's processing, not the authors', yielded these V and J calls. A total of more than 450,000 distinct CDR3 sequences appear in this sample, more than 10% of them only once. Of the sample, roughly 9.3% is held by the ten largest clones.

This sample was also put to use in a study of T cells in Graves' hyperthyroidism and ophthalmopathy. The second study also describes: Stable Graves' hyperthyroidism was defined as the absence of progression to ophthalmopathy over 18 months of follow-up. Hyperthyroidism patients were newly diagnosed, had a disease duration of under 2 months, and were aged 18 to 65 years. Any patient with an uncontrolled infection, another autoimmune disease, pregnancy or lactation was excluded. Clinical symptoms, serum thyroxine and TRAb, thyroid ultrasound, and orbital computed tomography formed the basis for the diagnoses. A first-round RT-PCR of the TCR CDR3 used the HTBI primer set with the Qiagen OneStep RT-PCR kit. Blood samples also contained most of the expanded thyroid clonotypes (frequency above 0.001), which suggests that blood repertoires may reflect thyroid immune responses. In cross-validation, a model built on a 13 V-J signature told ophthalmopathy apart from stable hyperthyroidism with 85% to 90% sensitivity and about 81% specificity, and in testing the same model reached 80%/75%. In validation, the model predicted progression to ophthalmopathy with approximately 70% sensitivity and roughly 75% specificity, a median of roughly seven months before onset. To identify TCR V-J signatures that set the groups apart, the researchers used a discovery cohort of 100 patients, made up of under 50 with Graves' ophthalmopathy and 57 with stable Graves' hyperthyroidism. Whether ophthalmopathy could be predicted prospectively was tested in an independent validation cohort made up of about 18 hyperthyroidism patients plus 17 patients who later progressed to ophthalmopathy. The 100 discovery patients were randomly split 7:3 into training and test sets. Thyroid tissue and blood T-cell repertoires from over 5 Graves' hyperthyroidism patients were also compared in the study. After sampling, hyperthyroidism patients received methimazole starting at 30 mg daily, and ophthalmopathy patients received high-dose intravenous methylprednisolone. A second multiplex PCR round built the libraries, followed by size selection and purification. Paired-end sequencing of the libraries was performed with 100 bp reads on an Illumina HiSeq2000. SOAPnuke was used to process the raw data, removing reads that contained adapters or uncalled bases, had a mean Phred below 15, or lacked an exact match to the constant primer or identifier. COPE v1.2.5 was used to merge the high-quality paired reads, and each unique nucleotide sequence was defined as a clonotype. MiTCR v1.1 was used to align the clonotypes against IMGT TRBV, TRBD and TRBJ reference segments. The analysis was restricted to V-J combinations with a frequency above 0.0001, which together covered just over 98% of the repertoires. A TCS score was defined as the ratio between F50 (clonal expansion) and ExV (chaos), using BLOSUM62-based TCRdist between CDR3 peptides within each V-J. Welch's t-statistics and random forest reduced 500 to 650 V-J features to 10 to 15, which were used in a naive Bayes classifier (R e1071). Sample size was not statistically predetermined, and investigators were not blinded to group allocation. The paper describes TCR Vbeta CDR3 sequencing of more than 120 peripheral blood samples, made up of roughly 45 ophthalmopathy patients, around 73 hyperthyroidism patients and roughly 17 progressor patients.

Source: peripheral blood mononuclear cells (PBMCs), taken at new diagnosis, from a patient treated with antithyroid drugs. This receptor was identified in a woman in her twenties or thirties with Graves disease. Donor details come from another sample of the same person, matched by shared clones. The chain is encoded by TRBV7-2 joined to TRBJ1-2; 9 bases in between match TRBD1. The nucleotide sequence reads as follows: TGTGCCAGCAGCATAAAACAGGGGGCAAACTATGGCTACACCCTC. Translated, it gives CASSIKQGANYGYTL.